This T cell receptor beta chain came from a study of early T cells in non-severe SARS-CoV-2 infection. The germline V and J ends were trimmed by 8 bases and 3 bases, with 10 bases remaining between them. Germline V gene data show CDR1 as MDHEN and CDR2 as SYDVKM. The CDR3 loop spans 13 amino acids. The table lists this clonotype with a few counts. Its antigen is not known. Regarding the study as a whole: Lookups in VDJdb leaned toward anti-spike CD8 responses and missed private and CD4 specificities.

TCRdb fed the 5' RACE reads into MiXCR, producing one record per CDR3 protein. In the table there are 60,000 to 65,000 distinct CDR3 sequences, around 12% of which are singletons. Source material: whole blood. The J gene is TRBJ2-2, the V gene TRBV28; no clear D. The origin of this receptor is an adult who was a healthcare worker with PCR-confirmed SARS-CoV-2 infection or an uninfected control (not recorded which). CDR3 sequence (DNA): TGTGCCAGCTGGAAAGATTACACCGGGGAGCTGTTTTTT. It encodes CASWKDYTGELFF.